The T cell receptor beta chain described here comes from a study of blood T cell repertoires in COVID-19. TCRdb keeps only in-frame clones here, not all; method: immunoSEQ multiplex PCR. The table lists some 53,000 clones, about 90% of them singletons. V was trimmed by 5 bases and J by 5 bases, leaving 19 bases between them. The CDR3 spans 15 residues. In germline, CDR1 is SGHKS, CDR2 YYEKEE (reference sequence). Sequenced sample: peripheral blood. The receptor was isolated from a human donor with active COVID-19. The donor label of this sample is uncertain. The gene calls are TRBV5-5 and TRBJ1-2; perhaps TRBD1 as D (6 bases). As DNA, the CDR3 is TGTGCCAGCAGGACAGGACAGCAACCGAGTTATGGCTACACCTTC. Amino acid sequence: CASRTGQQPSYGYTF.